This T cell receptor (beta chain) was observed in a study of blood T cell repertoires in COVID-19. TCRdb keeps only in-frame clones here, not all; method: immunoSEQ multiplex PCR. Counted here are approximately 250,000 clones, roughly four fifths occurring once; the ten biggest clones make up 15%. CDR3 length: 16 amino acids. Trimming pared 4 bases from V and 0 bases from J, leaving 15 bases between. Germline values: CDR1 MGHRA, CDR2 YSYEKL. This clonotype was obtained from a man aged 40-55 years who had recovered from COVID-19. Sequences were obtained from PBMCs or T cells enriched from blood (not recorded which). V gene TRBV4-1 combines with J gene TRBJ2-5; D is unclear. CDR3 DNA sequence: TGCGCCAGCAGCCGTCGTCCCCAAGCCGACCAAGAGACCCAGTACTTC. Translated: CASSRRPQADQETQYF.